Each of the 26 T cell receptor beta chains below was sequenced from the same sample in a study of graft-versus-host responses after intestinal transplantation. Sequencing was performed with immunoSEQ multiplex PCR; in TCRdb, only in-frame clones are kept and a portion is missing. This sample has 100,000 or so clones, with about 92% found just once. Antigens for these TCRs are unknown. This sample comprised unstimulated CD8+ T cells sorted from spleen or lymph node cells, obtained before intestinal transplant. The receptors come from a human donor who received an intestinal transplant.

This clone came up a few times. The CDR3 loop is CASSPWAREETGNTIYF. The CDR3, as DNA: TGTGCCAGCAGCCCATGGGCCAGAGAAGAGACTGGAAACACCATATATTTT. This sequence joins TRBV7-2 and TRBJ1-3; D remains ambiguous. Trimming removed 5 bases from V and 2 bases from J, with 19 bases in between. Looked up from germline, CDR1 is SGHTA and CDR2 is FQGNSA. The CDR3 runs to 17 residues.

The rearrangement joins TRBV10-2 to TRBJ2-5; TRBD2 agrees at 7 bases. This CDR3 is built from 15 residues. Trimming at V came to 8 bases and at J to 6 bases, leaving 15 bases not matched to a gene. The V gene's germline CDR1 is WSHSY and CDR2 SAAADI. The chain's CDR3 is CASQDPRLARQTQYF. CDR3 in DNA: TGCGCCAGCCAGGACCCAAGACTAGCTCGTCAGACCCAGTACTTC.

This clone was recorded only once. V gene TRBV10-3 combines with J gene TRBJ2-7, with D tentatively TRBD1 (7 bases). Trimming cost V 3 bases and J 1 base, with 13 bases left between them. The CDR3 sequence is 15 residues long. Germline lookup yields CDR1 ENHRY and CDR2 SYGVKD. DNA for the CDR3: TGTGCCATCAGTGAAGGCAGGGGGGCTTCCTACGAGCAGTACTTC. This codes for CAISEGRGASYEQYF.

The chain has TRBV18 and TRBJ1-2; possible D gene TRBD1, 6 bases. CDR3 length equals 14 residues. CDR1 is KGHSH, CDR2 LQKENI, per germline. V shed 6 bases and J shed 2 bases, with 13 bases lying between them. The CDR3 nucleotides are TGTGCCAGCTCTGACGGACAGCTCAACTATGGCTACACCTTC. The encoded protein is CASSDGQLNYGYTF.

This rearrangement joins TRBV6-5 to TRBJ2-7; no reliable D call. The germline gives CDR1 MNHEY, CDR2 SVGAGI. V dropped 4 bases and J dropped 3 bases, with 13 bases sitting between them. The CDR3 runs to 14 residues. The CDR3 nucleotides are TGTGCCAGCAGTTCGTCCCTTCTAGGCTACGAGCAGTACTTC. Translating gives CASSSSLLGYEQYF.

The J gene is TRBJ1-2, the V gene TRBV10-2; the D gene is possibly TRBD1 (5 bases). The V gene's germline CDR1 is WSHSY and CDR2 SAAADI. V lost 0 bases to trimming and J lost 0 bases, with 11 bases between them. CDR3 length equals 16 residues. The chain's CDR3 is CASSESPGHPNYGYTF. CDR3 sequence (DNA): TGCGCCAGCAGTGAGTCCCCAGGACATCCTAACTATGGCTACACCTTC.

This clone was picked up one time. This sequence joins TRBV27 and TRBJ1-6, with 10 nucleotides matching TRBD1. Germline CDR1 is MNHEY and CDR2 is SMNVEV (reference sequence). The CDR3 has 17 residues. The V gene end was trimmed by 5 bases and the J gene end by 6 bases; junction bases not matched to a gene: 10. As DNA, the CDR3 is TGTGCCAGCAGTAGCGGACAGGGGGGGGCCTTTAATTCACCCCTCCACTTT. Residues: CASSSGQGGAFNSPLHF.

This chain links TRBV4-1 with TRBJ2-7; D perhaps matches TRBD1 (6 bases). Per germline, CDR1 MGHRA and CDR2 YSYEKL. The CDR3 totals 15 residues. The V end was cut by 3 bases, the J end by 5 bases, with 17 bases between. As DNA, the CDR3 is TGCGCCAGCAGCCAGGGCCATCCTGGGGGCGACGAGCAGTACTTC. Residues: CASSQGHPGGDEQYF.

The chain employs TRBV27 and TRBJ2-3, with D unclear. The germline V gene has CDR1 MNHEY and CDR2 SMNVEV (reference sequence). The CDR3 extends over 11 amino acids. V lost 6 bases and J lost 6, with 7 bases in between. CDR3 DNA: TGTGCCAGCAGACTCGGGGATACGCAGTATTTT. It encodes CASRLGDTQYF.

V gene TRBV4-3 combines with J gene TRBJ2-7; D is unresolved. The germline V gene encodes CDR1 LGHNA and CDR2 YSLEER. The CDR3 has 14 amino acids. V was clipped by 3 bases and J by 2 bases, with 11 bases between them. Here the CDR3 DNA reads TGCGCCAGCAGCCAGTATACCGGTGCCTACGAGCAGTACTTC. As protein: CASSQYTGAYEQYF.

The chain carries TRBV4-1 and TRBJ1-2; the D is unclear. V lost 2 bases to trimming and J lost 2 bases, with 12 bases between them. This CDR3 contains 15 residues. Per germline, CDR1 MGHRA and CDR2 YSYEKL. CDR3 in DNA: TGCGCCAGCAGCCAAATGGGAGGGCTCAACTATGGCTACACCTTC. Translated, it gives CASSQMGGLNYGYTF.

The chain employs TRBV4-3 and TRBJ1-5; possibly TRBD1 for D (5 bases). The CDR3 spans 15 residues. The germline V and J ends were trimmed by 1 base and 2 bases, with 9 bases remaining between them. Germline V gene sequence: CDR1 LGHNA, CDR2 YSLEER. The CDR3 DNA reads as TGCGCCAGCAGCCAAGGATCGGGGGGCAATCAGCCCCAGCATTTT. Translated, it gives CASSQGSGGNQPQHF.

This clone was counted once. The chain combines TRBV6-5 with TRBJ2-1, with 7 bases that match TRBD1. Losses at the gene ends were 6 bases for V and 0 bases for J; bases not matched to a gene: 5. CDR3 length: 15 residues. Germline V gives CDR1 MNHEY, CDR2 SVGAGI. CDR3 sequence reads: CASSLTGSSYNEQFF. DNA of the CDR3: TGTGCCAGCAGCTTGACAGGGAGCTCCTACAATGAGCAGTTCTTC.

The chain recombines TRBV7-9 with TRBJ1-6; 8 positions match TRBD1. Germline loops: CDR1 SEHNR, CDR2 FQNEAQ (reference sequence). J was trimmed by 7 bases and V by 1 base; bases with no gene match: 3. This CDR3 is 15 amino acids long. The CDR3 coding sequence is TGTGCCAGCAGCTTAGAGACAGGGGCAAATTCACCCCTCCACTTT. Its protein product is CASSLETGANSPLHF.

V is TRBV30 and J is TRBJ1-1; D gene unclear. V was trimmed by 5 bases and J by 2 bases, leaving 6 bases between them. CDR3 size: 11 residues. From germline, CDR1 is GTSNPN and CDR2 SVGIG (reference sequence). CDR3 amino acids: CAWEHNTEAFF. CDR3 in DNA: TGTGCCTGGGAGCACAACACTGAAGCTTTCTTT.

V and J are TRBV27 and TRBJ1-1; D is perhaps TRBD1 (5 bases). The germline V gene encodes CDR1 MNHEY and CDR2 SMNVEV (reference sequence). The V and J ends lost 7 bases and 0 bases respectively, with 12 bases between them. The CDR3 runs to 14 residues. CDR3 residues: CASTPTDMNTEAFF. DNA of the CDR3: TGTGCCAGCACTCCGACAGATATGAACACTGAAGCTTTCTTT.

The gene calls are TRBV7-2 and TRBJ2-3; D ambiguous. Trimming removed 5 bases from V and 3 bases from J, with 12 bases in between. The length of the CDR3 is 14 residues. Germline lookup yields CDR1 SGHTA and CDR2 FQGNSA. CDR3 region: CASSPRISTDTQYF. The CDR3 DNA is TGTGCCAGCAGCCCTCGTATATCTACAGATACGCAGTATTTT.

This clone has a single count. The chain employs TRBV4-3 and TRBJ2-3; D gene ambiguous. Germline lookup yields CDR1 LGHNA and CDR2 YSLEER. The CDR3 consists of 14 residues. V was pared by 1 base and J by 4 bases, with 9 bases between. The CDR3 here is CASSQGIGPDTQYF. The DNA for the CDR3 is TGCGCCAGCAGCCAAGGAATTGGCCCAGATACGCAGTATTTT.

The chain employs TRBV4-3 and TRBJ2-1; a weak D match, TRBD1 (6 bases). Trimming shortened V by 0 bases and J by 4 bases, and 16 bases separated the two germline ends. Germline loops: CDR1 LGHNA, CDR2 YSLEER. The CDR3 length is 17 residues. This chain's CDR3 is CASSQEPSGALYNEQFF. The CDR3 nucleotides read TGCGCCAGCAGCCAAGAACCTTCAGGGGCCCTATACAATGAGCAGTTCTTC.

This clone was counted once. This sequence joins TRBV27 and TRBJ2-3, with TRBD1 matching 10 bases. The CDR3 totals 16 residues. The J segment lost 3 bases and the V segment lost 6 bases, leaving 9 bases of the junction unmatched. Germline CDR1 reads MNHEY; CDR2 reads SMNVEV (reference sequence). The CDR3 region has the DNA TGTGCCAGCAGCCGTGGACAGGGGGGGGAGACAGATACGCAGTATTTT. This translates into CASSRGQGGETDTQYF.

This chain joins TRBV7-2 and TRBJ1-1; D uncertain. The CDR3 has 14 amino acids. V was pared by 5 bases and J by 7 bases, with 17 bases between. Per germline, CDR1 SGHTA and CDR2 FQGNSA. CDR3 coding DNA: TGTGCCAGCAGCCCTCCTATTACTCTGAATGAAGCTTTCTTT. It specifies CASSPPITLNEAFF.

This sequence joins TRBV4-1 and TRBJ1-1; D is uncertain. The germline CDR1 and CDR2 sequences are MGHRA and YSYEKL. Trimming left V 0 bases short and J 4 bases short, with 15 bases between. This CDR3 contains 16 residues. DNA for the CDR3: TGCGCCAGCAGCCAAGAAGTCAGAGGGTCCGGCACTGAAGCTTTCTTT. This sequence encodes CASSQEVRGSGTEAFF.

The rearrangement uses TRBV7-6 and TRBJ2-3, with TRBD2 as a possible D gene (5 bases). Germline V lookup: CDR1 SGHVS, CDR2 FNYEAQ. The CDR3 consists of 17 residues. V was pared by 5 bases and J by 4 bases, with 22 bases between. The CDR3 bases are TGTGCCAGCAGCCTGGGGAGAGGGCCTGACTACGCAGATACGCAGTATTTT. Its translation is CASSLGRGPDYADTQYF.

The chain employs TRBV6-5 and TRBJ1-6; 8 positions agree with TRBD1. Germline-derived CDR1 and CDR2 are MNHEY and SVGAGI. The V gene end was trimmed by 10 bases and the J gene end by 8 bases; junction bases not matched to a gene: 10. The CDR3 has 14 residues. The chain's CDR3 is CATAMAGGHSPLHF. CDR3 coding DNA: TGTGCCACCGCCATGGCAGGGGGCCATTCACCCCTCCACTTT.

The genes are TRBV11-2 and TRBJ2-5; maybe TRBD1 (6 bases). V gave up 1 base and J gave up 5 bases, with 14 bases separating them. The germline gives CDR1 SGHAT, CDR2 FQNNGV. This CDR3 comprises 15 residues. CDR3 sequence reads: CASSLGAGDRETQYF. DNA for the CDR3: TGTGCCAGCAGCTTAGGGGCAGGGGATAGGGAGACCCAGTACTTC. The variable domain in full, completed from reference TRBV11-2 and TRBJ2-5, reads EAGVAQSPRYKIIEKRQSVAFWCNPISGHATLYWYQQILGQGPKLLIQFQNNGVVDDSQLPKDRFSAERLKGVDSTLKIQPAKLEDSAVYLCASSLGAGDRETQYFGPGTRLLVL.

This clone is a singleton in its sample. This rearrangement joins TRBV7-9 to TRBJ1-1, with D perhaps matching TRBD1 (5 bases). V was pared by 4 bases and J by 0 bases, with 18 bases between. The CDR3 contains 17 residues. CDR1 is SEHNR and CDR2 is FQNEAQ in the germline V gene (reference sequence). CDR3 residues: CASSWGGEGKVNTEAFF. CDR3 DNA sequence: TGTGCCAGCAGCTGGGGGGGGGAAGGGAAAGTGAACACTGAAGCTTTCTTT.